The clone carrying this TCR beta chain was counted between two and nine times. Its target is unknown. The data were obtained in a study of beta chain features in type 1 diabetes. Trimming took 5 bases from V and 3 from J; bases not matched to a gene: 8. The V gene's germline CDR1 is LNHNV and CDR2 YYDKDF (reference sequence). CDR3 length equals 15 residues. Study-level findings and limits: A greater similarity of naive, central memory and Treg TCRB repertoires was seen among patients than among healthy donors.

As every portion of the isolated RNA was reverse transcribed, the sequencing read expressed TCRB transcripts. Clones were read by immunoSEQ multiplex PCR, and TCRdb kept only the in-frame ones, dropping some. The sample has about 250,000 clones; about 14% are singletons. V usage is TRBV15 and J usage is TRBJ2-7; TRBD1 matches 9 bases. The clonotype originates from a woman in her thirties or forties in good health. The sample was naive CD4+ T cells from blood. The CDR3 here is CATSQSPGQGYEQYF. The CDR3, as DNA: TGTGCCACCAGCCAATCACCGGGACAGGGCTACGAGCAGTACTTC.